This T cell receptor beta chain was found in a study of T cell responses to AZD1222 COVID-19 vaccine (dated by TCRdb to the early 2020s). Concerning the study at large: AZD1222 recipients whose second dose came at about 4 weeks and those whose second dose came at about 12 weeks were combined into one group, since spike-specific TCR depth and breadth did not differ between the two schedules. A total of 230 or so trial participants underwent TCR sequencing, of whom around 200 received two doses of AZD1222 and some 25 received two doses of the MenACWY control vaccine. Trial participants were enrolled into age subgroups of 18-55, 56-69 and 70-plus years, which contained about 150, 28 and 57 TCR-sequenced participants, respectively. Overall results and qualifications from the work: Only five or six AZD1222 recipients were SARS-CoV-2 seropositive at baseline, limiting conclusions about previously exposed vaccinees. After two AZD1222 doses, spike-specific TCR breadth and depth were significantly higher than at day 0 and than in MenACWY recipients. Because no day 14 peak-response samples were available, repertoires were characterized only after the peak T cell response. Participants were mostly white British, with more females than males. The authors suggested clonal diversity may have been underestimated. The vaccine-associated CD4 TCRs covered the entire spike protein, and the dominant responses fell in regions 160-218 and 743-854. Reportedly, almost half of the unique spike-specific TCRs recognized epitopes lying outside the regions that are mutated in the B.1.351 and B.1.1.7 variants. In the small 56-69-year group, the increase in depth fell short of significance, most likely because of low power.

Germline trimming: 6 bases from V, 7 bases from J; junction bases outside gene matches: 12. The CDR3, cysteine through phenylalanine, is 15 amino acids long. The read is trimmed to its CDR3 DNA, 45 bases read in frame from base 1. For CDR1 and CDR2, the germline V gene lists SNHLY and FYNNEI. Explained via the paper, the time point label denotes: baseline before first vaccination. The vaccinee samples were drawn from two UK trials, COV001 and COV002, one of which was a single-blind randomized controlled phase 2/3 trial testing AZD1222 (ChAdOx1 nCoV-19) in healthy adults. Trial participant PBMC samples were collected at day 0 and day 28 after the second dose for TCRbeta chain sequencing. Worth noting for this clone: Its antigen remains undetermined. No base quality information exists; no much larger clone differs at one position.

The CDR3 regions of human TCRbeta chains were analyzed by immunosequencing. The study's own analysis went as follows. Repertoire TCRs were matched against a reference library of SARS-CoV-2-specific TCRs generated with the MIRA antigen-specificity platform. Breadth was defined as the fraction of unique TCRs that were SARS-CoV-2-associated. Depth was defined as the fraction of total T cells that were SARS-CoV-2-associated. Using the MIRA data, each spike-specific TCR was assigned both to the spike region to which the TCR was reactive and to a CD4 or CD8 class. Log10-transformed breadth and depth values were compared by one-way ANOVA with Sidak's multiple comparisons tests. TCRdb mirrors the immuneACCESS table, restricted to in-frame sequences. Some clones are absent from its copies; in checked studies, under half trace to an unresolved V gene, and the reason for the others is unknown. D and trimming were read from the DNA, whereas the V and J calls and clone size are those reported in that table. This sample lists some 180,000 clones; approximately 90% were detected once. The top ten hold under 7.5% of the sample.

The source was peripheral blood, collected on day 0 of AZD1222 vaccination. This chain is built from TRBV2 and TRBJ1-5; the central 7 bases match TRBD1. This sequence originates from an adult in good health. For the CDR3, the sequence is CASREQGTQSQPQHF. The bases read TGTGCCAGCAGAGAACAGGGGACCCAAAGCCAGCCCCAGCATTTT.